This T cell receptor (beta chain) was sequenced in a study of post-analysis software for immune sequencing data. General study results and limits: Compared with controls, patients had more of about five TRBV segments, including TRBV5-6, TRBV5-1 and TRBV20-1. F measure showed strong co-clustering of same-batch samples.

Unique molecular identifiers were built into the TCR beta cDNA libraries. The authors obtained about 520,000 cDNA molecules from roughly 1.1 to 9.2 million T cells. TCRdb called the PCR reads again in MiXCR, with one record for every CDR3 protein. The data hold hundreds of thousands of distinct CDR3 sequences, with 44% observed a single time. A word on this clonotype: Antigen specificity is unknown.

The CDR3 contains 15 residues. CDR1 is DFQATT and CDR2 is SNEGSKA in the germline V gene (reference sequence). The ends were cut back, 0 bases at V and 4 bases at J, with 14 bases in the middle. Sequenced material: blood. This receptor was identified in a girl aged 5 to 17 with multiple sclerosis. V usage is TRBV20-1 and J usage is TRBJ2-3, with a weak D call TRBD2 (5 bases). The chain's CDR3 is CSAREGRRNPDTQYF. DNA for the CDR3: TGCAGTGCTAGAGAGGGCAGGAGGAATCCAGATACGCAGTATTTT.